These 12 T cell receptor beta chains were all obtained from the same sample, sequenced in a study of T-cell reconstitution after alpha-beta-depleted transplantation in children. Unique molecular identifiers were built into the TCRbeta library. Each CDR3 protein is one row after TCRdb ran MiXCR on the PCR reads. The sample holds roughly 670,000 distinct CDR3 sequences; around 13% are singletons and the top ten take 0.79%. The input for sequencing was PBMCs, taken before TCRalphabeta/CD19-depleted stem cell transplant. These receptors came from a girl aged 2 to 9 with congenital amegakaryocytic thrombocytopenia, due to receive a stem cell transplant.

This clonotype was counted only a few times. V and J are TRBV20-1 and TRBJ2-1; TRBD2 matches 10 bases. The V gene end was trimmed by 2 bases and the J gene end by 7 bases; junction bases not matched to a gene: 14. Germline CDR1 and CDR2: DFQATT and SNEGSKA (reference sequence). The CDR3 loop spans 17 amino acids. CDR3 sequence (DNA): TGCAGTGCTAGAAGCCTCGGGCTAGCGGGAGATTTGAATGAGCAGTTCTTC. It codes for CSARSLGLAGDLNEQFF.

The chain recombines TRBV20-1 with TRBJ2-7; 8 bases align to TRBD1. Germline V CDR1 and CDR2: DFQATT, SNEGSKA (reference sequence). The CDR3 totals 14 residues. Trimming removed 6 bases from V and 3 bases from J; junction bases left unmatched: 10. CDR3 sequence: CSAAGTGRFYEQYF. The CDR3 nucleotides are TGCAGTGCAGCAGGGACAGGACGATTCTACGAGCAGTACTTC.

A remark on this clonotype: This sequence may be a read error, since a much larger clone differs from it by one base. The rearrangement links TRBV11-2 to TRBJ2-3; a weak D match, TRBD1 (5 bases). The CDR3 runs 12 residues. Per germline, CDR1 SGHAT and CDR2 FQNNGV. The CDR3 nucleotides are TGTGCCAGCAGTCCGACAGCAGATGCGCAGTATTTT. Translated: CASSPTADAQYF.

This clonotype was seen many times. The chain has TRBV10-2 and TRBJ2-3, with D possibly TRBD1 on 5 matching bases. The CDR3 is 14 residues long. Per the germline V gene, CDR1 is WSHSY and CDR2 is SAAADI. V was shortened by 2 bases and J by 0 bases, with 6 bases between the two germline ends. The CDR3 protein is CASSEGHSTDTQYF. The DNA of the CDR3 is TGCGCCAGCAGTGAGGGACACAGCACAGATACGCAGTATTTT.

The CDR3 is CASSLAGTGWMEQYF. The CDR3 DNA reads TGTGCCAGCAGCTTAGCTGGGACAGGGTGGATGGAGCAGTACTTC. The chain couples TRBV7-6 to TRBJ2-7; 9 bases agree with TRBD1. Per the germline V gene, CDR1 is SGHVS and CDR2 is FNYEAQ. After removal of 0 bases from V and 7 bases from J, the junction contained 7 bases not matched to a gene. There are 15 residues in the CDR3.

The CDR3 sequence: CSVIPRAGLVSGDEQFF. The CDR3 DNA reads TGCAGCGTTATCCCTCGGGCGGGACTAGTATCAGGAGATGAGCAGTTCTTC. This sequence joins TRBV29-1 and TRBJ2-1; 8 bases line up with TRBD2. The germline V gene has CDR1 SQVTM and CDR2 ANQGSEA. This CDR3 is built from 17 residues. The V segment lost 5 bases and the J segment 8 bases; nucleotides outside the gene matches: 20.

The J gene is TRBJ2-2, the V gene TRBV27, with TRBD2 matching over 7 bases. Losses at the gene ends were 7 bases for V and 4 bases for J; bases not matched to a gene: 9. This CDR3 has 15 amino acids. The germline V gene encodes CDR1 MNHEY and CDR2 SMNVEV (reference sequence). DNA for the CDR3: TGTGCCAGCAAGGCTAGGACTAGTATCACCGGGGAGCTGTTTTTT. It specifies CASKARTSITGELFF.

This clonotype was counted ten times or more. V and J are TRBV29-1 and TRBJ2-3; weak D call: TRBD2 (5 bases). Trimming stripped 6 bases from V and 2 bases from J, with 21 bases between. The CDR3 extends over 16 amino acids. Germline V gene data show CDR1 as SQVTM and CDR2 as ANQGSEA. In nucleotides, the CDR3 is TGCAGCGTCGAACCGGACCGGGAATCATACACAGATACGCAGTATTTT. It yields the protein CSVEPDRESYTDTQYF.

The V and J genes are TRBV11-2 and TRBJ2-5, with D hard to call. This CDR3 comprises 15 residues. Germline V lookup: CDR1 SGHAT, CDR2 FQNNGV. Between the trimmed V and J ends, which lost 5 bases and 1 base, there was a span of 14 bases. The CDR3 is CASSHVFGPQETQYF. CDR3 DNA: TGTGCCAGCAGCCATGTTTTCGGGCCCCAAGAGACCCAGTACTTC.

This clonotype has only a few counts. The CDR3 is CSASSASGSRGNEQFF. As DNA, the CDR3 is TGCAGTGCTAGTTCGGCTAGCGGGAGCAGGGGAAACGAGCAGTTCTTC. This chain joins TRBV20-1 and TRBJ2-1; 10 nucleotides match TRBD2. V shed 3 bases and J 10 bases; nucleotides not matched to a gene: 15. The germline V gene has CDR1 DFQATT and CDR2 SNEGSKA (reference sequence). The CDR3 extends over 16 amino acids.

This clonotype came up a few times. This rearrangement joins TRBV2 to TRBJ1-4; D gene ambiguous. Trimming took 6 bases from V and 6 from J, leaving 11 bases between them. Germline V CDR1 and CDR2: SNHLY, FYNNEI. This CDR3 comprises 13 residues. CDR3 DNA: TGTGCCAGCAGACGAGACGATGATGAAAAACTGTTTTTT. Its protein product is CASRRDDDEKLFF.

V and J are TRBV4-2 and TRBJ2-1, with 8 bases lining up with TRBD2. Germline V lookup: CDR1 LGHNA, CDR2 YNFKEQ. The CDR3 consists of 14 residues. J lost 8 bases, V lost 1 base, and 4 bases had no gene match. The CDR3, as DNA: TGTGCCAGCAGCCAAGCCGGGAGGGGAGATGAGCAGTTCTTC. Protein product: CASSQAGRGDEQFF.